These 14 T cell receptor beta chains share one sample of origin, sequenced in a study of shared clonotypes between healthy human individuals. It was CD45RO-negative cells, positively selected for CCR7, that made up naive CD8 cells, with terminally differentiated effector memory CD45RA+ cells excluded. Measured with immunoSEQ multiplex PCR; TCRdb has only the in-frame clones, and not every one. The table lists approximately 1.9 million clones, around 93% of them singletons. The sample was naive CD8+ T cells from PBMCs. The receptors derive from a man aged 18 to 29 in good health. Some clones in this sample may be carry-over from other donors' samples.

J is TRBJ1-2 and V is TRBV9, with 8 bases fitting TRBD1. The CDR3 is made up of 15 amino acids. Germline loops: CDR1 SGDLS, CDR2 YYNGEE. J lost 7 bases, V lost 0 bases, and 8 bases had no gene match. The CDR3 here is CASSVDQGAAVGYTF. In DNA form, the CDR3 reads TGTGCCAGCAGCGTAGATCAGGGGGCGGCGGTTGGCTACACCTTC. The full variable domain, rest sourced from reference TRBV9 and TRBJ1-2, is DSGVTQTPKHLITATGQRVTLRCSPRSGDLSVYWYQQSLDQGLQFLIQYYNGEERAKGNILERFSAQQFPDLHSELNLSSLELGDSALYFCASSVDQGAAVGYTFGSGTRLTVV.

There are a few counts of this clone. V usage is TRBV30 and J usage is TRBJ1-1, with a possible D match to TRBD1 (6 bases). The V gene lost 8 bases and the J gene lost 1 base, with 17 bases spanning the gap. The CDR3 is made up of 14 amino acids. CDR1 and CDR2 from the germline V gene are GTSNPN and SVGIG (reference sequence). CDR3 nucleotides: TGTGCCAGAGAGACAGGTCTAAAGAACACTGAAGCTTTCTTT. Translated: CARETGLKNTEAFF.

The J gene is TRBJ2-3, the V gene TRBV7-8; TRBD2 aligns across 7 bases. Trimming at V came to 1 base and at J to 0 bases, leaving 13 bases not matched to a gene. This CDR3 has 19 residues. Germline V lookup: CDR1 SGHVS, CDR2 FQNEAQ. The CDR3 DNA reads as TGTGCCAGCAGCTTAGATAGGAGCGGGGCTAGCGCCAGCACAGATACGCAGTATTTT. Translating gives CASSLDRSGASASTDTQYF.

Comment on this clone: Other DNA sequences from this sample encode an identical CDR3 as well. The V and J genes are TRBV27 and TRBJ2-1; TRBD2 aligns across 8 bases. Germline-derived CDR1 and CDR2 are MNHEY and SMNVEV (reference sequence). The V segment lost 3 bases and the J segment 10 bases; nucleotides outside the gene matches: 5. The CDR3 runs 13 residues. The CDR3 region has the DNA TGTGCCAGCAGTTTTGGACTAGCTGGCGAGCAGTTCTTC. The encoded protein is CASSFGLAGEQFF.

The chain has TRBV13 and TRBJ2-7, with D possibly matching TRBD1 (6 bases). Trimming took off 6 bases at V and 0 bases at J, with 15 bases between the two ends. This CDR3 spans 15 amino acids. Germline V gene lookup returns CDR1 PRHDT and CDR2 FYEKMQ (reference sequence). The CDR3 region has the DNA TGTGCCAGCAGGCCCCGGGACACCAGCTCCTACGAGCAGTACTTC. As protein: CASRPRDTSSYEQYF. The whole variable domain, remainder taken from reference TRBV13 and TRBJ2-7, is AAGVIQSPRHLIKEKRETATLKCYPIPRHDTVYWYQQGPGQDPQFLISFYEKMQSDKGSIPDRFSAQQFSDYHSELNMSSLELGDSALYFCASRPRDTSSYEQYFGPGTRLTVT.

This clone occurred once. The sample holds other DNA sequences that translate to the same CDR3. The chain is built from TRBV15 and TRBJ2-3; 10 bases fit TRBD2. Germline values: CDR1 LNHNV, CDR2 YYDKDF (reference sequence). This CDR3 is built from 14 residues. Unmatched junction bases numbered 5, after V lost 5 bases and J lost 6 bases. In DNA form, the CDR3 reads TGTGCCACCAGCCGAGCGGGAGGGGGGGATACGCAGTATTTT. It is translated as CATSRAGGGDTQYF.

This chain connects TRBV5-1 to TRBJ1-1; D might be TRBD1 (6 bases). Trimming took off 0 bases at V and 0 bases at J, with 18 bases between the two ends. Germline V gene lookup returns CDR1 SGHRS and CDR2 YFSETQ. This CDR3 spans 18 amino acids. The CDR3 loop reads CASSLEVKGGGLNTEAFF. The CDR3 DNA follows: TGCGCCAGCAGCTTGGAAGTCAAAGGAGGGGGTTTGAACACTGAAGCTTTCTTT. The whole variable domain, remainder taken from reference TRBV5-1 and TRBJ1-1, is KAGVTQTPRYLIKTRGQQVTLSCSPISGHRSVSWYQQTPGQGLQFLFEYFSETQRNKGNFPGRFSGRQFSNSRSEMNVSTLELGDSALYLCASSLEVKGGGLNTEAFFGQGTRLTVV.

V is TRBV7-9 and J is TRBJ2-1, with 9 bases aligning to TRBD2. Trimming removed 3 bases from V and 4 bases from J; junction bases left unmatched: 7. The CDR3 totals 16 residues. The germline CDR1 and CDR2 sequences are SEHNR and FQNEAQ (reference sequence). The CDR3 spells CASSFFPSGMYNEQFF. CDR3 nucleotide sequence: TGTGCCAGCAGCTTCTTTCCTAGCGGGATGTACAATGAGCAGTTCTTC.

The chain combines TRBV4-1 with TRBJ1-6, with D perhaps TRBD1 (6 bases). From germline, CDR1 is MGHRA and CDR2 YSYEKL. Trimming shortened V by 4 bases and J by 6 bases, and 19 bases separated the two germline ends. The CDR3 runs to 17 residues. Here the CDR3 reads CASSPAGGREINSPLHF. The CDR3 DNA reads TGCGCCAGCAGCCCCGCGGGGGGCAGGGAGATTAATTCACCCCTCCACTTT.

The chain carries TRBV7-6 and TRBJ2-2; D gene uncertain. V lost 5 bases and J lost 7, with 23 bases in between. This CDR3 contains 17 residues. The germline V gene has CDR1 SGHVS and CDR2 FNYEAQ. The CDR3 spells CASSPPTGAPASGELFF. CDR3 DNA sequence: TGTGCCAGCAGCCCTCCCACGGGCGCCCCCGCAAGCGGGGAGCTGTTTTTT.

V usage is TRBV30 and J usage is TRBJ2-1; TRBD2 is a possible D gene (5 bases). Deletions cut 0 bases from V and 7 bases from J, with 19 bases between. Germline CDR1 is GTSNPN and CDR2 is SVGIG (reference sequence). The CDR3 contains 16 residues. The CDR3 here is CAWSVGSRWMRNEQFF. In nucleotides, the CDR3 is TGTGCCTGGAGTGTGGGGAGCAGGTGGATGCGGAATGAGCAGTTCTTC. Looking up the rest from reference TRBV30 and TRBJ2-1 gives the full variable domain: SQTIHQWPATLVQPVGSPLSLECTVEGTSNPNLYWYRQAAGRGLQLLFYSVGIGQISSEVPQNLSASRPQDRQFILSSKKLLLSDSGFYLCAWSVGSRWMRNEQFFGPGTRLTVL.

Ten or more counts support this clone. This chain uses TRBV27 with TRBJ2-7; D is uncertain. Looked up from germline, CDR1 is MNHEY and CDR2 is SMNVEV (reference sequence). The CDR3 covers 13 residues. Between the trimmed V and J ends, which lost 1 base and 5 bases, there was a span of 9 bases. Here the CDR3 DNA reads TGTGCCAGCAGTTTATTGGGCGTCAACGAGCAGTACTTC. Its protein product is CASSLLGVNEQYF.

The V gene is TRBV27, the J gene TRBJ2-3, with 8 bases matching TRBD1. CDR1 MNHEY and CDR2 SMNVEV come from the germline V gene (reference sequence). This CDR3 is 15 amino acids long. J was trimmed by 6 bases and V by 7 bases; bases with no gene match: 12. The CDR3 here is CASNPRTGSTDTQYF. DNA of the CDR3: TGTGCCAGCAACCCGAGGACAGGGTCGACGGATACGCAGTATTTT.

V gene TRBV6-1 combines with J gene TRBJ2-7; D is ambiguous. The CDR3 has 15 amino acids. The germline V gene encodes CDR1 MNHNS and CDR2 SASEGT. Trimming pared 0 bases from V and 2 bases from J, leaving 11 bases between. CDR3 residues: CASSEASGAPYEQYF. The CDR3 region has the DNA TGTGCCAGCAGTGAAGCCTCAGGAGCCCCCTACGAGCAGTACTTC.